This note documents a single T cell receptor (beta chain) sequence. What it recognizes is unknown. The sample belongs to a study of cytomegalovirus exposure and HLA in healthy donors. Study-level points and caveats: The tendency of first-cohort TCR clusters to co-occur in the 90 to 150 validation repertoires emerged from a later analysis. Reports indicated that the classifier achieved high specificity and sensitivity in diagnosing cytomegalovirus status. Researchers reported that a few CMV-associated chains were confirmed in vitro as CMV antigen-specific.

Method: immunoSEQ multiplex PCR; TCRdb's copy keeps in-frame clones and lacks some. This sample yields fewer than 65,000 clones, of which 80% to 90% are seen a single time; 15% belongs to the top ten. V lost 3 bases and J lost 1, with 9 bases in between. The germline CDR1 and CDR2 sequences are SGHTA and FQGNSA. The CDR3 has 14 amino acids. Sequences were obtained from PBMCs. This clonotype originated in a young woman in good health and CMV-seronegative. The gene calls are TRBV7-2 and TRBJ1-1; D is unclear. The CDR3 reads CASSFPQRNTEAFF. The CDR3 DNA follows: TGTGCCAGCAGCTTCCCACAAAGGAACACTGAAGCTTTCTTT.